Following are 27 T cell receptor beta chains from one sample sequenced in a study of regulatory T cells in long-lasting Graves disease. Arm-PCR of CDR3 regions with iRepertoire HTBI primers generated TCR beta libraries. TCRdb passed the multiplex PCR reads through MiXCR, listing each CDR3 protein once. The data show more than 300,000 distinct CDR3 sequences, 15% to 17% seen once. Time point: newly diagnosed GD, antithyroid drugs for less than 3 months. RNA from PBMCs was the source of the TCR library. The sample consisted of peripheral blood mononuclear cells (PBMCs), taken at new diagnosis, from a patient treated with antithyroid drugs. The receptor source for this set is a female donor with Graves disease.

This clonotype has at least ten counts. V gene TRBV11-2 combines with J gene TRBJ2-7; 8 bases agree with TRBD2. CDR3 length equals 13 residues. Losses at the gene ends were 10 bases for V and 2 bases for J; bases not matched to a gene: 7. Germline CDR1 reads SGHAT; CDR2 reads FQNNGV. CDR3 sequence (DNA): TGTGCCACCCGCTCGGGAGGGGCCTACGAGCAGTACTTC. The encoded protein is CATRSGGAYEQYF.

The table lists this clonotype with many counts. V is TRBV7-9 and J is TRBJ2-7, with 8 bases that match TRBD1. The CDR3 extends over 17 amino acids. Germline-derived CDR1 and CDR2 are SEHNR and FQNEAQ (reference sequence). V shed 4 bases and J 3 bases; nucleotides not matched to a gene: 14. The CDR3 here is CASSSRMGRTGYYEQYF. In DNA form, the CDR3 reads TGTGCCAGCAGCTCAAGAATGGGAAGGACAGGGTACTACGAGCAGTACTTC.

This clonotype was observed at least ten times. The chain employs TRBV10-1 and TRBJ2-1; 9 nucleotides match TRBD1. The germline V gene has CDR1 WNHNN and CDR2 SYGVQD (reference sequence). The CDR3 sequence is 16 residues long. V trimming: 6 bases; J trimming: 4 bases; junction bases outside the gene matches: 10. CDR3 protein: CASSLGTGYLYNEQFF. The CDR3, as DNA: TGCGCCAGCAGCCTTGGGACAGGGTACTTGTACAATGAGCAGTTCTTC.

The chain employs TRBV20-1 and TRBJ2-7; D call uncertain. V gave up 0 bases and J gave up 3 bases, with 9 bases separating them. The CDR3 consists of 13 residues. Germline V gene lookup returns CDR1 DFQATT and CDR2 SNEGSKA (reference sequence). The CDR3 is CSARDVADYEQYF. CDR3 bases: TGCAGTGCTAGAGATGTGGCGGACTACGAGCAGTACTTC.

This clonotype was seen a few times. V is TRBV9 and J is TRBJ1-5; 7 positions agree with TRBD1. The CDR3 consists of 15 residues. Germline CDR1 SGDLS, CDR2 YYNGEE. Trimming cost V 4 bases and J 7 bases; bases outside gene matches: 11. The chain's CDR3 is CASSPDQGERQPQHF. In DNA form, the CDR3 reads TGTGCCAGCAGCCCAGATCAGGGGGAGAGACAGCCCCAGCATTTT.

This clonotype was detected a few times. The J gene is TRBJ1-5, the V gene TRBV18; D unclear. V dropped 3 bases and J dropped 0 bases, with 12 bases sitting between them. The CDR3 covers 16 residues. Germline CDR1 KGHSH, CDR2 LQKENI. CDR3 bases: TGTGCCAGCTCACCTAGACCCAGCGATAGCAATCAGCCCCAGCATTTT. Amino acid sequence: CASSPRPSDSNQPQHF.

CDR3 sequence: CASSDQGKNTIYF. CDR3 coding DNA: TGTGCCAGCAGCGACCAGGGAAAAAACACCATATATTTT. The chain recombines TRBV6-1 with TRBJ1-3; D perhaps matches TRBD1 (5 bases). CDR3 length: 13 amino acids. Germline CDR1 and CDR2: MNHNS and SASEGT. V gave up 6 bases and J gave up 6 bases, with 12 bases separating them.

The rearrangement joins TRBV30 to TRBJ2-3, with D perhaps TRBD2 (6 bases). The CDR3 totals 16 residues. The V gene's germline CDR1 is GTSNPN and CDR2 SVGIG (reference sequence). Trimming shortened V by 0 bases and J by 2 bases, and 15 bases separated the two germline ends. Written as DNA, the CDR3 is TGTGCCTGGAGTGTTCTGGGCGGGGTGCCCACAGATACGCAGTATTTT. As protein: CAWSVLGGVPTDTQYF.

This clonotype is a singleton in its sample. The chain links TRBV3-1 to TRBJ2-5, with D uncertain. Germline-derived CDR1 and CDR2 are LGHDT and YNNKEL (reference sequence). The CDR3 sequence is 14 residues long. The V gene lost 0 bases and the J gene lost 6 bases, with 11 bases spanning the gap. The CDR3 nucleotides read TGTGCCAGCAGCCAAGATCCAGTGGCGAAGACCCAGTACTTC. Encoded protein: CASSQDPVAKTQYF.

The table lists this clonotype with many counts. V gene TRBV28 combines with J gene TRBJ1-4, with D perhaps TRBD1 (5 bases). Trimming shortened V by 0 bases and J by 5 bases, and 13 bases separated the two germline ends. Germline V gene lookup returns CDR1 MDHEN and CDR2 SYDVKM. This CDR3 spans 16 amino acids. The CDR3: CASSLWVGAGNEKLFF. CDR3 sequence (DNA): TGTGCCAGCAGTTTATGGGTTGGGGCAGGGAATGAAAAACTGTTTTTT.

In this sample, this clonotype turned up a few times. The rearrangement joins TRBV25-1 to TRBJ2-7, with unresolved D. Germline values: CDR1 MGHDK, CDR2 SYGVNS. The CDR3 covers 12 residues. With 6 bases removed from V and 2 bases from J, the gap between germline ends came to 8 bases. The CDR3 DNA is TGTGCCAGCAGGGACGTCACCTACGAGCAGTACTTC. As protein: CASRDVTYEQYF.

CDR3 bases: TGTGCCAGCCAAGGACGTTGGAGTCAGCCCCAGCATTTT. Encoded protein: CASQGRWSQPQHF. The chain couples TRBV6-1 to TRBJ1-5; D ambiguous. Trimming pared 8 bases from V and 6 bases from J, leaving 14 bases between. Looked up from germline, CDR1 is MNHNS and CDR2 is SASEGT. This CDR3 comprises 13 residues.

This clonotype was seen many times. The rearrangement joins TRBV28 to TRBJ1-2; D gene uncertain. This CDR3 has 14 amino acids. Trimming shortened V by 3 bases and J by 7 bases, and 15 bases separated the two germline ends. Germline V gene sequence: CDR1 MDHEN, CDR2 SYDVKM. The CDR3 bases are TGTGCCAGCAGTTTGAGGCAGCAAAGCCGTGGCTACACCTTC. Translation gives CASSLRQQSRGYTF.

This clonotype appeared a few times. V gene TRBV5-1 combines with J gene TRBJ2-3; either TRBD1 or TRBD2 may fit D (5 bases each). The CDR3 is 14 amino acids. Between the trimmed V and J ends, which lost 0 bases and 3 bases, there was a span of 8 bases. The germline CDR1 and CDR2 sequences are SGHRS and YFSETQ. CDR3 bases: TGCGCCAGCAGCTTGGGAGGGGTAACAGATACGCAGTATTTT. Its protein product is CASSLGGVTDTQYF.

In this sample, this clonotype turned up many times. This sequence joins TRBV20-1 and TRBJ2-7; 8 bases line up with TRBD1. After removal of 3 bases from V and 6 bases from J, the junction contained 7 bases not matched to a gene. Germline CDR1 and CDR2: DFQATT and SNEGSKA (reference sequence). CDR3 length: 13 amino acids. The CDR3: CSARETGVSEQYF. The CDR3 DNA reads as TGCAGTGCTAGGGAGACAGGGGTCAGCGAGCAGTACTTC.

This clonotype was counted at least ten times. The V call is TRBV12-3 or TRBV12-4, the J call TRBJ1-1; TRBD1 might be the D (6 bases). The CDR3 extends over 16 amino acids. Deletions cut 1 base from V and 0 bases from J, with 12 bases between. The CDR3, as DNA: TGTGCCAGCAGTTTAGGACCCAGGGACATGAACACTGAAGCTTTCTTT. Protein sequence: CASSLGPRDMNTEAFF.

The sample holds many counts of this clonotype. The rearrangement joins TRBV7-8 to TRBJ2-7, with a weak D call TRBD2 (5 bases). The germline CDR1 and CDR2 sequences are SGHVS and FQNEAQ. Trimming removed 1 base from V and 3 bases from J, with 13 bases in between. The CDR3 spans 15 residues. The CDR3, as DNA: TGTGCCAGCAGCTTAGTTCAGCGGCCCGACTACGAGCAGTACTTC. This sequence encodes CASSLVQRPDYEQYF.

This clonotype has a single count. The V call is TRBV28, the J call TRBJ2-7; D unclear. The germline gives CDR1 MDHEN, CDR2 SYDVKM. The CDR3 totals 16 residues. The V gene lost 4 bases and the J gene lost 0 bases, with 16 bases spanning the gap. The CDR3 DNA is TGTGCCAGCAGTTCTCCCGGGCTATTTAGCTCCTACGAGCAGTACTTC. Protein: CASSSPGLFSSYEQYF.

This clonotype was detected many times. The J gene is TRBJ1-2, the V gene TRBV10-3; D may be TRBD1 (5 bases). CDR3 length equals 13 residues. The V gene lost 8 bases and the J gene lost 5 bases, with 15 bases spanning the gap. CDR1 is ENHRY and CDR2 is SYGVKD in the germline V gene. Here the CDR3 reads CAIQRTSDYGYTF. Here the CDR3 DNA reads TGTGCCATCCAGAGGACAAGTGATTATGGCTACACCTTC.

The chain is built from TRBV7-9 and TRBJ2-7; unclear D gene. This CDR3 is 15 amino acids long. Trimming left V 5 bases short and J 2 bases short, with 16 bases between. Germline loops: CDR1 SEHNR, CDR2 FQNEAQ (reference sequence). The CDR3 protein is CASSKQPHGPYEQYF. The CDR3 DNA sequence: TGTGCCAGCAGCAAACAGCCCCACGGCCCCTACGAGCAGTACTTC.

Regarding this clonotype: A clone one base away is much larger, so this may be a read error. The rearrangement uses TRBV5-1 and TRBJ2-3, with 8 bases identical to TRBD1. Looked up from germline, CDR1 is SGHRS and CDR2 is YFSETQ. The CDR3 totals 15 residues. CDR3 in amino acids: CASSLVGQGVYEQCF. The CDR3 DNA reads TGCGCCAGCAGCTTGGTAGGACAGGGCGTCTACGAGCAGTGCTTC.

This chain joins TRBV12-3 or TRBV12-4 and TRBJ1-2; 9 bases map to TRBD1. V lost 6 bases, J lost 5 bases, and 7 bases stayed unmatched. The CDR3 is 14 residues long. The CDR3 here is CASRDRGDLYGYTF. The CDR3 coding sequence is TGTGCCAGCAGAGACAGGGGGGACTTGTATGGCTACACCTTC.

The chain has TRBV20-1 and TRBJ1-4, with no clear D. CDR1 is DFQATT, CDR2 SNEGSKA, per germline (reference sequence). The CDR3 spans 13 residues. V lost 6 bases and J 12 bases, leaving 20 bases between the germline ends. CDR3 sequence: CSAAPYGEEELFF. CDR3 bases: TGCAGTGCAGCCCCTTATGGAGAAGAAGAACTGTTTTTT.

This clonotype was recorded at least ten times. The CDR3 is CASSGLGQGVDEQYF. CDR3 nucleotide sequence: TGTGCCAGCAGCGGTTTGGGACAGGGGGTGGACGAGCAGTACTTC. The chain combines TRBV5-6 with TRBJ2-7, with 11 bases aligning to TRBD1. The V and J ends lost 4 bases and 5 bases, in that order; junction bases with no gene match: 8. The CDR3 contains 15 residues. Germline CDR1 is SGHDT and CDR2 is YYEEEE. The full variable domain, rest sourced from reference TRBV5-6 and TRBJ2-7, is DAGVTQSPTHLIKTRGQQVTLRCSPKSGHDTVSWYQQALGQGPQFIFQYYEEEERQRGNFPDRFSGHQFPNYSSELNVNALLLGDSALYLCASSGLGQGVDEQYFGPGTRLTVT.

This clonotype occurred a few times. This chain connects TRBV20-1 to TRBJ1-2; D remains ambiguous. The germline V and J ends were trimmed by 3 bases and 4 bases, with 12 bases remaining between them. CDR3 size: 13 residues. Germline V lookup: CDR1 DFQATT, CDR2 SNEGSKA (reference sequence). Written as DNA, the CDR3 is TGCAGTGCTAGCGAGGAGGCCACCTATGGCTACACCTTC. Protein sequence: CSASEEATYGYTF.

The V and J genes are TRBV18 and TRBJ2-3, with TRBD2 matching 8 bases. Losses at the gene ends were 1 base for V and 0 bases for J; bases not matched to a gene: 9. The germline CDR1 and CDR2 sequences are KGHSH and LQKENI. The CDR3 spans 18 residues. As DNA, the CDR3 is TGTGCCAGCTCACCACTCCCTAGCGGGCCCGCTAGCACAGATACGCAGTATTTT. This sequence encodes CASSPLPSGPASTDTQYF.

The V and J genes are TRBV5-1 and TRBJ2-7; D unclear. Trimming pared 2 bases from V and 2 bases from J, leaving 11 bases between. CDR1 and CDR2 from the germline V gene are SGHRS and YFSETQ. This CDR3 has 14 amino acids. CDR3 DNA: TGCGCCAGCAGCTTCGGCACTTCCACCTACGAGCAGTACTTC. Protein sequence: CASSFGTSTYEQYF.